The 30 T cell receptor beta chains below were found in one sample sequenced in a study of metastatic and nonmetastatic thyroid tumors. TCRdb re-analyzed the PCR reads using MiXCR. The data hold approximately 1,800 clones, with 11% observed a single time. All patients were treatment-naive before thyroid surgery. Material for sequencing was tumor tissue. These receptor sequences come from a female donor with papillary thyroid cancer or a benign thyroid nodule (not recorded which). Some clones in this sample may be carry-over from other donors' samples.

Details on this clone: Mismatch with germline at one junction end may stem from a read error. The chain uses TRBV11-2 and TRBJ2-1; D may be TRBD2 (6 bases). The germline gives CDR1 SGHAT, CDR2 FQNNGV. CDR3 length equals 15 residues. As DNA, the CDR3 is TGTGCCAGCAGCCCGGACGGGAGCTCCTACAATGAGCGGTTCTTT. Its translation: CASSPDGSSYNERFF.

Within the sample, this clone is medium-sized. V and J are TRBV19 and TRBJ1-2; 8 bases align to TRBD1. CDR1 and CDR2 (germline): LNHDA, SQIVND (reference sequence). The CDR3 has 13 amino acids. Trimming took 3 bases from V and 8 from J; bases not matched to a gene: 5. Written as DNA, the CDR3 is TGTGCCAGTAGTATCTCGGACAGGGCGGGCTACACCTTC. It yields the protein CASSISDRAGYTF.

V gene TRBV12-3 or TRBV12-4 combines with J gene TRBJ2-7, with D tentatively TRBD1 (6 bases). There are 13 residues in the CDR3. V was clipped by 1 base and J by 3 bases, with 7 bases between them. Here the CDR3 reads CASSLGTDYEQYF. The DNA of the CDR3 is TGTGCCAGCAGTTTAGGGACAGACTACGAGCAGTACTTC.

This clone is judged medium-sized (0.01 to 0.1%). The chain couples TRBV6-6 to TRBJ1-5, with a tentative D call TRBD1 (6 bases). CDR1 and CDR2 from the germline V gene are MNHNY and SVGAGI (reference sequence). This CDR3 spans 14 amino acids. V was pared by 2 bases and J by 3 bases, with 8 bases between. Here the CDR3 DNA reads TGTGCCAGCAGTTACGGACAGAACAATCAGCCCCAGCATTTT. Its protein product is CASSYGQNNQPQHF.

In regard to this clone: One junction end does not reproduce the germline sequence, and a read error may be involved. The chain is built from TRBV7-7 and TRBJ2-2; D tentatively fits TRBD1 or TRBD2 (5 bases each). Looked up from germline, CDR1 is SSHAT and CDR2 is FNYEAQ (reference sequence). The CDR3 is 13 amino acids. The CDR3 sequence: CASSLDGTGELLF. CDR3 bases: TGTGCCAGCAGCTTAGATGGGACCGGGGAGCTGCTTTTT.

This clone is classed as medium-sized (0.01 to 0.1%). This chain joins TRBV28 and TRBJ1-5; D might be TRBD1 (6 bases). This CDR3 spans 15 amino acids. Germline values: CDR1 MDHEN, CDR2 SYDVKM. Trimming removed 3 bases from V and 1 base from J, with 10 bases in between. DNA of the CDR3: TGTGCCAGCAGTTTTCGAGGGGGAAGCAATCAGCCCCAGCATTTT. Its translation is CASSFRGGSNQPQHF.

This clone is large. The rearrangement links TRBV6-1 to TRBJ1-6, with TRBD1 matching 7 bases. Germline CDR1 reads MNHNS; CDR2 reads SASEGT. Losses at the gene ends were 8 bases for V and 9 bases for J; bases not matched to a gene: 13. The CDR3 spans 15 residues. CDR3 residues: CASALTGAGSSPLHF. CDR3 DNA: TGTGCCAGCGCACTCACAGGGGCAGGCAGTTCACCCCTCCACTTT.

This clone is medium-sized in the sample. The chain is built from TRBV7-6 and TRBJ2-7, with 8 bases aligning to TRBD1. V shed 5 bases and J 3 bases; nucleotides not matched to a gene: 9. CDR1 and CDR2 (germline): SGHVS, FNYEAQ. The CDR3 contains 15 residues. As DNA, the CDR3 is TGTGCCAGCAGCCCATACAAGACAGGGGACTACGAGCAGTACTTC. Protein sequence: CASSPYKTGDYEQYF.

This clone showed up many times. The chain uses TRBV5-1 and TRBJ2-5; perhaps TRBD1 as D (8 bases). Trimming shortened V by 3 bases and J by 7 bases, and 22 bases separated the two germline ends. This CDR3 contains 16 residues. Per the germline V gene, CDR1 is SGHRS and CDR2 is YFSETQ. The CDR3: CASSWGGDRLSGTQYF. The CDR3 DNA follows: TGCGCCAGCAGCTGGGGAGGGGACAGGCTCTCGGGGACCCAGTACTTC.

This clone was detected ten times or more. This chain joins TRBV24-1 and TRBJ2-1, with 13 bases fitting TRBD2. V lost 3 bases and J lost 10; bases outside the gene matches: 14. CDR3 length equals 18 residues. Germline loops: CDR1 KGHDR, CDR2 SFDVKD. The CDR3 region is CATSDITGTSGAPGEQFF. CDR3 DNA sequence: TGTGCCACCAGTGATATAACCGGGACTAGCGGGGCCCCCGGGGAGCAGTTCTTC.

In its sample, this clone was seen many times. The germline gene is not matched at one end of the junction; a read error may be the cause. The CDR3 spells CASSFGAGGAEAFF. The DNA of the CDR3 is TGTGCCAGCAGCTTCGGGGCAGGGGGCGCTGAGGCTTTCTTT. The gene calls are TRBV11-1 and TRBJ1-1; 8 nucleotides line up with TRBD1. The CDR3 runs 14 residues. Germline V lookup: CDR1 SGHAT, CDR2 FQDESV (reference sequence). The full variable domain, rest sourced from reference TRBV11-1 and TRBJ1-1, is EAEVAQSPRYKITEKSQAVAFWCDPISGHATLYWYRQILGQGPELLVQFQDESVVDDSQLPKDRFSAERLKGVDSTLKIQPAELGDSAMYLCASSFGAGGAEAFFGQGTRLTVV.

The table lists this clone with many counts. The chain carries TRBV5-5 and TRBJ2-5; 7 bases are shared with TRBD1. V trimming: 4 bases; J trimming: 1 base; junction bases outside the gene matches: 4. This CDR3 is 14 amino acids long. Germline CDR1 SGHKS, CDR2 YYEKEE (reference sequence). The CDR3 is CASSLGTVQETQYF. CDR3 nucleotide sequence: TGTGCCAGCAGCCTCGGGACAGTCCAAGAGACCCAGTACTTC.

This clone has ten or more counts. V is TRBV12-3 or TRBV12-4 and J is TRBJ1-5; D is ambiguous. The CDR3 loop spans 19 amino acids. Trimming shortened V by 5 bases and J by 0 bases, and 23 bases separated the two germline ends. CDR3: CASSLADLGHSNSNQPQHF. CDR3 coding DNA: TGTGCCAGCAGTCTCGCGGACCTGGGCCACTCGAATAGCAATCAGCCCCAGCATTTT.

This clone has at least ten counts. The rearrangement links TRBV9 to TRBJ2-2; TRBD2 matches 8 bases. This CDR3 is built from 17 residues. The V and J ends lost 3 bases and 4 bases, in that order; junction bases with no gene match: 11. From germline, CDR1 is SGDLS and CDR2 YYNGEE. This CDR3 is CASSASGTSQGTGELFF. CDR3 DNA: TGTGCCAGCAGCGCCAGCGGGACTAGTCAAGGCACCGGGGAGCTGTTTTTT.

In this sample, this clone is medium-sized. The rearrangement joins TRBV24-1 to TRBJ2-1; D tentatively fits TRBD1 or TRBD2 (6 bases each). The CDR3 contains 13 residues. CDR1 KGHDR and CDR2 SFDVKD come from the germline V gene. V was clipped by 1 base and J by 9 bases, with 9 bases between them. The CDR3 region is CATSDFSGAEQFF. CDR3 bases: TGTGCCACCAGTGATTTTTCGGGGGCTGAGCAGTTCTTC.

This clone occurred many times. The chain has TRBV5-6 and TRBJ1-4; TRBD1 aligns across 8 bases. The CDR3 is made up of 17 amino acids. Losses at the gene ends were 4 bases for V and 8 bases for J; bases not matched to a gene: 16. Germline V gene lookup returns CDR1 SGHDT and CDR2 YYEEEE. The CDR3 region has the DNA TGTGCCAGCAGCCGTAGAGGATTACAGGGGGTAAAAGAAAAACTGTTTTTT. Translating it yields CASSRRGLQGVKEKLFF.

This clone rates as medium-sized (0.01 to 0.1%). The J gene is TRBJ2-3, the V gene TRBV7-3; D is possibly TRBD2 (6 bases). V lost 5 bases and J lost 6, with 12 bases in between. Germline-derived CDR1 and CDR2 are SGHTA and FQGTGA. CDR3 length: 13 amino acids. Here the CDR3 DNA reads TGTGCCAGCAGCCAAGGAGGGGCGGATACGCAGTATTTT. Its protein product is CASSQGGADTQYF.

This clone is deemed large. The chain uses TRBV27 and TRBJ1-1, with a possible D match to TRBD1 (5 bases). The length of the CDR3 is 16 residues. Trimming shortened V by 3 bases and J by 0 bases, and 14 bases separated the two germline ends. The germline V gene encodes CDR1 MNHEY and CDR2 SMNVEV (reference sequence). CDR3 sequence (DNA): TGTGCCAGCAGTTTCACCCCGGGGGAAATGAACACTGAAGCTTTCTTT. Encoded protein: CASSFTPGEMNTEAFF.

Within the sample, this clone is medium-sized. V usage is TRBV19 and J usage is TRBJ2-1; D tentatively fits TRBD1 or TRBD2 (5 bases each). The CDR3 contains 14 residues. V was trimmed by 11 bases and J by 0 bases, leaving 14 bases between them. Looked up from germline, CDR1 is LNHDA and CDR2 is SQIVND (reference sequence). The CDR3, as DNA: TGTGCCTCGAGGGGCAGAAGCTCCTACAATGAGCAGTTCTTC. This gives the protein CASRGRSSYNEQFF.

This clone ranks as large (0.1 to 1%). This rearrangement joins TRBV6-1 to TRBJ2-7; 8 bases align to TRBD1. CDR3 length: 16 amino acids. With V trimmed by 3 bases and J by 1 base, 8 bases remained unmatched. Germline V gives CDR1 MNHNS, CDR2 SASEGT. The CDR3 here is CASSDAGGFASYEQYF. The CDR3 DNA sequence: TGTGCCAGCAGTGATGCAGGGGGCTTCGCATCCTACGAGCAGTACTTC.

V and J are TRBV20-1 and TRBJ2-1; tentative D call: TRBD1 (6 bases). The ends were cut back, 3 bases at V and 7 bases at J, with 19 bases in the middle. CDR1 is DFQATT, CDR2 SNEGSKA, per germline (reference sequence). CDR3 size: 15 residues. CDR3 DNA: TGCAGTGCTAGCTGGGGAGACAGGACGCGGAATGAGCAGTTCTTC. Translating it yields CSASWGDRTRNEQFF.

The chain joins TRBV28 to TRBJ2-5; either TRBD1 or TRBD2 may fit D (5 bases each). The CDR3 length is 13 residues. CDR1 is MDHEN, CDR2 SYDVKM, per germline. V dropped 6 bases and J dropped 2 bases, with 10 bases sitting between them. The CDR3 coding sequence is TGTGCCAGCAGGGGACGGTCTCAAGAGACCCAGTACTTC. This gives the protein CASRGRSQETQYF.

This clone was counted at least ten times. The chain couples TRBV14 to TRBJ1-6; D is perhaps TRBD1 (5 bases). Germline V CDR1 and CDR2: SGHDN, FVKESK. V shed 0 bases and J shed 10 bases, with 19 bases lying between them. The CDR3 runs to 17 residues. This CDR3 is CASSQDRGHRRASPLHF. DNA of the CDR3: TGTGCCAGCAGCCAAGATCGAGGACACCGGAGGGCCTCACCCCTCCACTTT.

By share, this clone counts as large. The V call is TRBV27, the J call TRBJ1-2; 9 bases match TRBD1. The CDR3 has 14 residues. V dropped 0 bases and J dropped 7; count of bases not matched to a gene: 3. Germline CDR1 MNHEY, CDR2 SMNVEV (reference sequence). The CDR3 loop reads CASSLSWTGVGYTF. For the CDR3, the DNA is TGTGCCAGCAGTTTATCTTGGACAGGGGTTGGCTACACCTTC.

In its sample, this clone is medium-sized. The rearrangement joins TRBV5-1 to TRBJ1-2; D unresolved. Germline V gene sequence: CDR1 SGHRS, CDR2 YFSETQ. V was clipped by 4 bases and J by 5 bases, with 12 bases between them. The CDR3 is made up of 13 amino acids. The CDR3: CASSTGASYGYTF. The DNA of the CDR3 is TGCGCCAGCAGCACCGGAGCCTCATATGGCTACACCTTC.

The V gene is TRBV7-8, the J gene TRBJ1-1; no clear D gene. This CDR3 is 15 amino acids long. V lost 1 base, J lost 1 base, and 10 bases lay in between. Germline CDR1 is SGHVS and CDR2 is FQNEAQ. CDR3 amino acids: CASSLDPGPNTEAFF. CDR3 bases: TGTGCCAGCAGCTTAGATCCCGGACCGAACACTGAAGCTTTCTTT.

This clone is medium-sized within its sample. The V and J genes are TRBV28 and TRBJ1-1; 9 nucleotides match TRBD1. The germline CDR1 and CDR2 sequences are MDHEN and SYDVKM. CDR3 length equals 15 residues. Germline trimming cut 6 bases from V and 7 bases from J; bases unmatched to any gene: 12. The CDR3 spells CASSEPTGGTLEAFF. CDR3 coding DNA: TGTGCCAGCAGCGAACCGACAGGGGGGACCCTTGAAGCTTTCTTT.

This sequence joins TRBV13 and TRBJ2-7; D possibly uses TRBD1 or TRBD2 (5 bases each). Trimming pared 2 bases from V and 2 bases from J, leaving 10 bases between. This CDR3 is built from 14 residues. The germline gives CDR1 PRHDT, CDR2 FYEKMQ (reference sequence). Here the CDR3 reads CASSLRGVAYEQYF. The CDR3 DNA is TGTGCCAGCAGCTTAAGGGGAGTAGCCTACGAGCAGTACTTC.

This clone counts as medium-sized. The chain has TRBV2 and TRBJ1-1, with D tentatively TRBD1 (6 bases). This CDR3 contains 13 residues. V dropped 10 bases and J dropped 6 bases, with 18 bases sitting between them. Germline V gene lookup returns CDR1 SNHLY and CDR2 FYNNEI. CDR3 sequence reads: CAIGKQGRPEAFF. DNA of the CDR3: TGTGCCATCGGGAAACAGGGTCGACCTGAAGCTTTCTTT.

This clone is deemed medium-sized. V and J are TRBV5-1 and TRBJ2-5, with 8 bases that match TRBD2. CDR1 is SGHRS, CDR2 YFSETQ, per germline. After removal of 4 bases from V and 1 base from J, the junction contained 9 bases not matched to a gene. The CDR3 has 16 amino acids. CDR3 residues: CASSPGLVGGQETQYF. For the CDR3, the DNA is TGCGCCAGCAGCCCGGGACTAGTTGGTGGCCAAGAGACCCAGTACTTC.